This T cell receptor beta chain was sequenced in a study of post-analysis software for immune sequencing data (dated by TCRdb to the mid-2010s). Regarding the research as a whole: The recorded disease courses included relapsing-remitting, secondary progressive and progressive-relapsing multiple sclerosis, and some patients had no subtype annotation. The patient repertoires were set against about 12 previously published healthy control repertoires from donors whose ages ranged from roughly 6 to 26 years. A subset of samples was prepared in parallel using single-end sample barcoding, then pooled and co-amplified after Illumina adapter ligation.

Only a few counts were recorded for this clonotype. Its specific antigen is unknown. One junction end disagrees with the germline gene, perhaps due to a read error. Study-wide conclusions, independent of this receptor: When samples were clustered directly using the F measure, samples prepared in the same batch co-clustered strongly, which prompted a batch-effect correction. The control group was slightly older than the multiple sclerosis patient group. Multiple sclerosis patients had significantly lower normalized Chao1 diversity than controls, a result that suggests substantial peripheral T-cell clonal expansion. Patients showed significantly higher frequencies than controls for roughly five TRBV segments, among them TRBV5-6, TRBV5-1 and TRBV20-1.

To demonstrate the VDJtools post-analysis software, the study profiled TCR beta repertoires from the peripheral blood of under 15 young patients with multiple sclerosis. The patients with multiple sclerosis were children and adolescents between about 6 and 15 years of age. The CDR3 goes from the cysteine to the phenylalanine over 13 residues. Just CDR3 DNA is preserved here, 39 bases in frame from base 1. CDR1 and CDR2, per the germline V gene, are SNHLY and FYNNEI. Libraries were constructed by PCR. Sequencing relied on an Illumina HiSeq 2500. Unique molecular identifiers were incorporated into TCR beta cDNA libraries to reduce PCR and sequencing biases. Around 500,000 cDNA molecules were obtained for every 1 to 10 million input T cells, so each molecule roughly corresponded to one T cell. The patient libraries were prepared and sequenced with the same protocol used for the earlier healthy control dataset. Within a given batch, samples were prepared together, multiplexed and sequenced on the same HiSeq lane. Under the source paper's analysis protocol: MIGEC was used to process the raw barcoded reads, and molecular identifier groups with only a single read were discarded before consensus assembly and CDR3 extraction. Clonotype tables were post-analysed with VDJtools, and diversity was normalized by down-sampling all datasets to the smallest sample size. In repertoire overlap clustering, CDR3 amino acid sequences, but not nucleotide sequences, were matched to correct batch-related cross-sample contamination. TCRdb trimmed public reads at Q25 via fastp, called clones via MiXCR and kept in-frame beta chains. Every distinct CDR3 protein forms one entry, paired with its most common genes and DNA. The V and J calls and clone size are TCRdb's, not the authors'. Present in this sample are about 620,000 distinct CDR3 sequences, about 40% of which were seen just once. 1.5% to 2% of the sample belongs to the ten largest clones.

This sequence uses TRBV2 and TRBJ2-3, with no confidently assigned D gene. Sequenced material: blood. This clonotype was sampled from a girl between 10 and 17 years old with multiple sclerosis. The CDR3 sequence is CASRVESTDTQYF. The DNA reads TGTGCCAGCAGGGTGGAAAGCACGGATACGCAGTATTTT.